The sample holds many counts of the clone carrying this T cell receptor beta chain. Its antigen is undetermined. The use of genomic DNA as template underpinned the TCR beta VDJ and CDR3 profiling. Via MiXCR, TCRdb re-called the reads, giving one row per CDR3 protein. The table includes about 180,000 distinct CDR3 sequences, around 45% detected once. Trimming left V 6 bases short and J 4 bases short, with 19 bases between. The CDR3 covers 14 residues. Germline assignment: CDR1 DFQATT and CDR2 SNEGSKA (reference sequence). The record originates from a study of CD8+CD57+ T cells in acquired aplastic anemia. Overall study: Healthy donors gave roughly 9.9 million reads on average for CD4+ cells. General study results and limits: In common between the patients and the controls were around 29 CD8+ CDR3 sequences.

The receptor was derived from a human donor in good health. V usage is TRBV20-1 and J usage is TRBJ2-7; possibly TRBD2 for D (5 bases). Input material: sorted CD4+, CD8+, or CD8+CD57+ T cells (not recorded which) from PBMCs. Here the CDR3 reads CSANSGGRGYEQYF. CDR3 sequence (DNA): TGCAGTGCCAACTCCGGTGGGAGAGGTTACGAGCAGTACTTC.